This T cell receptor beta chain is from a study of blood T cell repertoires in COVID-19. Repertoires were generated with immunoSEQ multiplex PCR, while TCRdb's copy carries only in-frame clones and drops some. Among about 270,000 clones listed, roughly nine tenths were seen once. The germline V gene encodes CDR1 SGHRS and CDR2 YFSETQ. There are 18 residues in the CDR3. V was trimmed by 3 bases and J by 2 bases, leaving 22 bases between them. Patients at the Seattle site were enrolled during active infection and followed longitudinally. The TCR sequence derives from a woman under 40 with COVID-19, enrolled during active disease. This chain links TRBV5-1 with TRBJ2-3; D call uncertain. The sequenced material came from peripheral blood. This CDR3 is CASSSYGGLAQITDTQYF. CDR3 coding DNA: TGCGCCAGCAGCTCCTATGGCGGCTTGGCCCAAATCACAGATACGCAGTATTTT.